Below, 28 T cell receptor beta chains from the same sample are listed, as sequenced in a study of identical twins. From the 5' RACE reads, TCRdb called clonotypes with MiXCR, one entry per CDR3 protein. The sample lists a few hundred thousand distinct CDR3 sequences, 13% to 15% occurring once. The sample was also linked to a second study, of yellow fever vaccine responses in identical twins.

What was sequenced was CD4+ T cells sorted from blood. The receptors derive from a woman under 30 in good health.

This clonotype appeared a few times. This chain joins TRBV11-2 and TRBJ1-1, with D uncertain. Germline CDR1 reads SGHAT; CDR2 reads FQNNGV. The V and J ends lost 4 bases and 0 bases respectively, with 21 bases between them. CDR3 length: 18 amino acids. This CDR3 reads CASSSLSLTWGMNTEAFF. The CDR3 DNA sequence: TGTGCCAGCAGCTCGTTAAGCCTGACCTGGGGTATGAACACTGAAGCTTTCTTT. The whole variable domain, remainder taken from reference TRBV11-2 and TRBJ1-1, is EAGVAQSPRYKIIEKRQSVAFWCNPISGHATLYWYQQILGQGPKLLIQFQNNGVVDDSQLPKDRFSAERLKGVDSTLKIQPAKLEDSAVYLCASSSLSLTWGMNTEAFFGQGTRLTVV.

CDR3 in DNA: TGTGCCAGCAGACAGACAGGGGCGTTAGCAGAGACCCAGTACTTC. This sequence encodes CASRQTGALAETQYF. This chain uses TRBV2 with TRBJ2-5; 8 bases fit TRBD1. The CDR3 sequence is 15 residues long. V trimming: 6 bases; J trimming: 4 bases; junction bases outside the gene matches: 10. Germline V gene data show CDR1 as SNHLY and CDR2 as FYNNEI.

The chain is built from TRBV12-3 or TRBV12-4 and TRBJ1-1; no definite D call. The CDR3 has 16 residues. Trimming stripped 2 bases from V and 1 base from J, with 14 bases between. The CDR3 spells CASSLRELGGNTEAFF. The CDR3 coding sequence is TGTGCCAGCAGTTTAAGGGAATTGGGTGGGAACACTGAAGCTTTCTTT.

The chain employs TRBV5-1 and TRBJ2-7; D assignment may be TRBD1 or TRBD2 (5 bases each). The CDR3 totals 16 residues. V lost 4 bases to trimming and J lost 4 bases, with 21 bases between them. CDR1 is SGHRS, CDR2 YFSETQ, per germline. Here the CDR3 DNA reads TGCGCCAGCAGCCGAGGGGTCAAGCCCACGGAGTACGAGCAGTACTTC. Protein: CASSRGVKPTEYEQYF.

This clonotype was seen a few times. The rearrangement links TRBV10-2 to TRBJ2-1, with 9 bases matching TRBD2. Germline CDR1 WSHSY, CDR2 SAAADI. With 4 bases clipped from V and 5 bases from J, the junction kept 3 bases outside the gene matches. The CDR3 contains 14 residues. The CDR3 is CASSASGGNNEQFF. The CDR3 coding sequence is TGCGCCAGCAGTGCGAGCGGGGGGAACAATGAGCAGTTCTTC.

The chain is built from TRBV4-1 and TRBJ2-7, with 9 bases that match TRBD1. J was trimmed by 3 bases and V by 3 bases; bases with no gene match: 6. The CDR3 runs to 15 residues. Germline V gene lookup returns CDR1 MGHRA and CDR2 YSYEKL. CDR3 nucleotide sequence: TGCGCCAGCAGCCACCCCGGGACAGGGAGCTACGAGCAGTACTTC. Amino acid sequence: CASSHPGTGSYEQYF.

In DNA, the CDR3 is TGTGCCAGCAGCTTAGCAGCCCACACTGAAGCTTTCTTT. It codes for CASSLAAHTEAFF. The rearrangement joins TRBV7-2 to TRBJ1-1; D ambiguous. The CDR3 sequence is 13 residues long. V lost 0 bases to trimming and J lost 3 bases, with 5 bases between them. CDR1 and CDR2 from the germline V gene are SGHTA and FQGNSA. The full variable domain, rest sourced from reference TRBV7-2 and TRBJ1-1, is GAGVSQSPSNKVTEKGKDVELRCDPISGHTALYWYRQSLGQGLEFLIYFQGNSAPDKSGLPSDRFSAERTGGSVSTLTIQRTQQEDSAVYLCASSLAAHTEAFFGQGTRLTVV.

The chain links TRBV5-1 to TRBJ2-1; 11 bases match TRBD1. CDR1 is SGHRS, CDR2 YFSETQ, per germline. The CDR3 has 15 residues. With 5 bases clipped from V and 7 bases from J, the junction kept 8 bases outside the gene matches. This CDR3 reads CASRLRTGGINEQFF. The DNA for the CDR3 is TGCGCCAGCAGGCTTCGGACAGGGGGCATAAATGAGCAGTTCTTC. Complete variable domain (other parts from reference TRBV5-1 and TRBJ2-1): KAGVTQTPRYLIKTRGQQVTLSCSPISGHRSVSWYQQTPGQGLQFLFEYFSETQRNKGNFPGRFSGRQFSNSRSEMNVSTLELGDSALYLCASRLRTGGINEQFFGPGTRLTVL.

This clonotype was seen more than once but under ten times. V is TRBV20-1 and J is TRBJ2-7; 7 bases line up with TRBD1. J gave up 1 base and V 5 bases, and 14 bases lay outside the gene matches. Germline V gives CDR1 DFQATT, CDR2 SNEGSKA (reference sequence). The CDR3 covers 16 residues. The CDR3 is CSAWTATGSGSYEQYF. DNA of the CDR3: TGCAGTGCTTGGACCGCGACAGGGAGTGGTTCCTACGAGCAGTACTTC.

This rearrangement joins TRBV3-1 to TRBJ2-5; D is possibly TRBD1 (5 bases). CDR3 length equals 14 residues. The germline V gene has CDR1 LGHDT and CDR2 YNNKEL (reference sequence). Trimming left V 4 bases short and J 2 bases short, with 11 bases between. The CDR3 loop reads CASSPKGPQETQYF. DNA for the CDR3: TGTGCCAGCAGCCCCAAGGGGCCACAAGAGACCCAGTACTTC.

This chain links TRBV7-3 with TRBJ2-5; D is unresolved. V gave up 2 bases and J gave up 5 bases, with 15 bases separating them. Germline CDR1 is SGHTA and CDR2 is FQGTGA. The CDR3 runs to 15 residues. This chain's CDR3 is CASSLFGQTTETQYF. The DNA of the CDR3 is TGTGCCAGCAGCTTATTCGGCCAGACAACGGAGACCCAGTACTTC.

The chain uses TRBV29-1 and TRBJ2-1; 14 bases are shared with TRBD2. The CDR3 covers 15 residues. Germline V gene lookup returns CDR1 SQVTM and CDR2 ANQGSEA. Unmatched junction bases numbered 6, after V lost 3 bases and J lost 8 bases. The CDR3 DNA follows: TGCAGCGTTGAGCAGACTAGCGGGGGGGCCCATGAGCAGTTCTTC. Residues: CSVEQTSGGAHEQFF.

The J gene is TRBJ2-5, the V gene TRBV3-1; 11 bases fit TRBD2. This CDR3 comprises 16 residues. CDR1 and CDR2 from the germline V gene are LGHDT and YNNKEL (reference sequence). The V gene end was trimmed by 3 bases and the J gene end by 7 bases; junction bases not matched to a gene: 10. The CDR3 DNA follows: TGTGCCAGCAGCCAGGGAACTAGCGGGAGTAAGTCGACCCAGTACTTC. It codes for CASSQGTSGSKSTQYF.

The chain carries TRBV7-3 and TRBJ2-1; D is possibly TRBD1 or TRBD2 (5 bases each). Germline V gene lookup returns CDR1 SGHTA and CDR2 FQGTGA. V was shortened by 4 bases and J by 10 bases, with 14 bases between the two germline ends. The CDR3 is 13 amino acids. The CDR3 sequence: CASSSVQGVEQFF. CDR3 in DNA: TGTGCCAGCAGCTCGGTGCAGGGAGTCGAGCAGTTCTTC.

The chain couples TRBV12-3 or TRBV12-4 to TRBJ2-1; 12 bases map to TRBD1. Trimming took 5 bases from V and 9 from J; bases not matched to a gene: 8. The length of the CDR3 is 15 residues. CDR3 nucleotides: TGTGCCAGCAGTATGATGGGACAGGGGGCGGGTGAGCAGTTCTTC. Translated, it gives CASSMMGQGAGEQFF.

The sample holds a few counts of this clonotype. The CDR3 spells CASSLGLAGGPYEQFF. Here the CDR3 DNA reads TGTGCCAGCAGCTTGGGTCTAGCGGGAGGGCCCTATGAGCAGTTCTTC. The chain links TRBV5-6 to TRBJ2-1, with 12 bases fitting TRBD2. J lost 8 bases, V lost 0 bases, and 6 bases had no gene match. CDR1 and CDR2 from the germline V gene are SGHDT and YYEEEE. The length of the CDR3 is 16 residues.

This clonotype was found a few times. The gene calls are TRBV7-3 and TRBJ2-2, with TRBD2 identical over 9 bases. With 4 bases clipped from V and 5 bases from J, the junction kept 17 bases outside the gene matches. Per the germline V gene, CDR1 is SGHTA and CDR2 is FQGTGA. The CDR3 loop spans 19 amino acids. The CDR3 reads CASSSSRGVAGVQTGELFF. CDR3 DNA sequence: TGTGCCAGCAGCTCGTCCCGTGGGGTAGCGGGAGTTCAGACCGGGGAGCTGTTTTTT.

The sample holds a few counts of this clonotype. The chain carries TRBV29-1 and TRBJ2-5; 7 bases are shared with TRBD2. This CDR3 contains 13 residues. Germline assignment: CDR1 SQVTM and CDR2 ANQGSEA. J gave up 1 base and V 7 bases, and 6 bases lay outside the gene matches. The CDR3 bases are TGCAGCGCACCCGGGACTACCCAAGAGACCCAGTACTTC. Residues: CSAPGTTQETQYF.

The chain couples TRBV14 to TRBJ2-1, with 12 bases that match TRBD2. The CDR3 spans 21 residues. Germline V gene sequence: CDR1 SGHDN, CDR2 FVKESK. The trim removed 3 bases at V and 0 bases at J, leaving 15 bases unmatched. This chain's CDR3 is CASSQRSGRLAGGRSYNEQFF. The CDR3 coding sequence is TGTGCCAGCAGCCAGAGGTCGGGGAGGCTAGCGGGAGGGCGCTCCTACAATGAGCAGTTCTTC.

The chain links TRBV6-1 to TRBJ2-7; D uncertain. The V end lost 11 bases, the J end lost 3 bases, and 20 bases lay between the germline ends. Per germline, CDR1 MNHNS and CDR2 SASEGT. This CDR3 has 14 residues. The CDR3 coding sequence is TGTGCCGGTCGGGCGCGGCTAGGCCACTACGAGCAGTACTTC. It yields the protein CAGRARLGHYEQYF.

The rearrangement joins TRBV5-6 to TRBJ2-1; 11 positions agree with TRBD2. The CDR3 has 18 amino acids. The trim removed 4 bases at V and 0 bases at J, leaving 9 bases unmatched. Germline V gene lookup returns CDR1 SGHDT and CDR2 YYEEEE. Here the CDR3 reads CASSPLFSGRASYNEQFF. The CDR3 DNA sequence: TGTGCCAGCAGCCCCTTATTTAGCGGGAGGGCCTCCTACAATGAGCAGTTCTTC.

The chain has TRBV7-9 and TRBJ2-7; D remains ambiguous. From germline, CDR1 is SEHNR and CDR2 FQNEAQ (reference sequence). There are 14 residues in the CDR3. V was clipped by 0 bases and J by 2 bases, with 8 bases between them. The CDR3 region is CASSLAHNPYEQYV. CDR3 nucleotides: TGTGCCAGCAGCTTAGCCCACAACCCCTACGAGCAGTACGTC.

The rearrangement uses TRBV5-1 and TRBJ2-5, with unresolved D. Per the germline V gene, CDR1 is SGHRS and CDR2 is YFSETQ. V lost 2 bases to trimming and J lost 5 bases, with 13 bases between them. This CDR3 spans 14 amino acids. The CDR3: CASSLGGVGETQYF. The CDR3, as DNA: TGCGCCAGCAGCTTAGGTGGCGTCGGGGAGACCCAGTACTTC.

This clonotype was seen a few times. The chain links TRBV3-1 to TRBJ2-2, with 12 bases aligning to TRBD2. Trimming took 4 bases from V and 7 from J; bases not matched to a gene: 7. The CDR3 is made up of 16 amino acids. Germline CDR1 reads LGHDT; CDR2 reads YNNKEL (reference sequence). The CDR3 spells CASSPPSGRASGELFF. CDR3 nucleotides: TGTGCCAGCAGCCCCCCTAGCGGGAGGGCAAGCGGGGAGCTGTTTTTT.

This clonotype was picked up a small number of times. The V and J genes are TRBV19 and TRBJ2-3; 10 nucleotides agree with TRBD1. Per germline, CDR1 LNHDA and CDR2 SQIVND (reference sequence). The CDR3 runs to 17 residues. Germline trimming cut 3 bases from V and 4 bases from J; bases unmatched to any gene: 10. This CDR3 reads CASSIPPGQGIADTQYF. As DNA, the CDR3 is TGTGCCAGTAGTATTCCCCCGGGACAGGGGATAGCAGATACGCAGTATTTT.

This clonotype occurred many times. The chain couples TRBV5-6 to TRBJ2-3; 10 nucleotides match TRBD2. Germline V gene sequence: CDR1 SGHDT, CDR2 YYEEEE. The CDR3 sequence is 19 residues long. Trimming at V came to 1 base and at J to 2 bases, leaving 13 bases not matched to a gene. CDR3 in amino acids: CASSLFRLAGVYVTDTQYF. CDR3 DNA: TGTGCCAGCAGCTTGTTTCGGCTAGCGGGAGTGTATGTCACAGATACGCAGTATTTT.

In this sample, this clonotype turned up a few times. CDR3 sequence reads: CASSVESGRTDTQYF. The CDR3 DNA reads TGTGCCAGCAGCGTAGAGAGCGGGAGGACAGATACGCAGTATTTT. This chain uses TRBV9 with TRBJ2-3, with 9 bases that match TRBD2. Germline values: CDR1 SGDLS, CDR2 YYNGEE. V shed 0 bases, J shed 3 bases, and the junction held 2 bases outside the gene matches. This CDR3 has 15 amino acids.

The chain combines TRBV5-1 with TRBJ1-6, with 7 bases identical to TRBD1. The CDR3 totals 14 residues. V shed 1 base and J 7 bases; nucleotides not matched to a gene: 2. The V gene's germline CDR1 is SGHRS and CDR2 YFSETQ. CDR3 loop: CASSLSGGNSPLHF. In DNA form, the CDR3 reads TGCGCCAGCAGCTTGTCAGGGGGGAATTCACCCCTCCACTTT.